Below are 23 T cell receptor beta chains sequenced from a single sample in a study of beta chain features in type 1 diabetes. Reverse transcribing all isolated RNA meant expressed TCRB transcripts were sequenced. The data were produced by immunoSEQ multiplex PCR, yet TCRdb's version contains in-frame clones alone and is incomplete. The top ten hold around 0.03% of the sample, which has about 250,000 clones, roughly 13% seen once. The specimen sequenced was naive CD4+ T cells from blood. These receptors were collected from a woman between 40 and 50 years old in good health.

This clone was counted only a few times. The genes are TRBV15 and TRBJ2-5, with a weak D call TRBD2 (5 bases). Germline CDR1 is LNHNV and CDR2 is YYDKDF (reference sequence). The CDR3 extends over 15 amino acids. Deletions cut 0 bases from V and 9 bases from J, with 17 bases between. CDR3 DNA sequence: TGTGCCACCAGCAGAGATCTGGCCGGGGTTGAGCCCCAGTACTTC. Its translation: CATSRDLAGVEPQYF.

The V and J genes are TRBV7-7 and TRBJ2-1; 10 bases map to TRBD1. V was clipped by 1 base and J by 7 bases; unmatched bases: 4. Germline assignment: CDR1 SSHAT and CDR2 FNYEAQ (reference sequence). This CDR3 is built from 15 residues. CDR3 in DNA: TGTGCCAGCAGCTTAGGGACAGGGGGACTGAATGAGCAGTTCTTC. Translated: CASSLGTGGLNEQFF.

This clone was found a few times. V and J are TRBV6-1 and TRBJ2-7, with D perhaps TRBD1 (6 bases). The V gene lost 3 bases and the J gene lost 7 bases, with 13 bases spanning the gap. The length of the CDR3 is 13 residues. The germline gives CDR1 MNHNS, CDR2 SASEGT. DNA for the CDR3: TGTGCCAGCAGTGATTACAGGGACGGGGAGCAGTACTTC. Residues: CASSDYRDGEQYF.

The V call is TRBV5-1, the J call TRBJ2-5, with TRBD1 identical over 10 bases. Germline CDR1 SGHRS, CDR2 YFSETQ. The CDR3 has 15 amino acids. After removal of 4 bases from V and 6 bases from J, the junction contained 9 bases not matched to a gene. The CDR3, as DNA: TGCGCCAGCAGCCTGGGACAGGGGTCAGGTAAGACCCAGTACTTC. Its translation: CASSLGQGSGKTQYF.

The chain combines TRBV29-1 with TRBJ1-2; the match to TRBD1 covers 8 bases. Germline CDR1 reads SQVTM; CDR2 reads ANQGSEA. This CDR3 has 11 residues. Germline trimming cut 7 bases from V and 7 bases from J; bases unmatched to any gene: 5. The CDR3 here is CSDATGAGYTF. The CDR3 region has the DNA TGCAGCGACGCGACAGGGGCTGGCTACACCTTC.

This clone has just a few counts. The V and J genes are TRBV7-2 and TRBJ1-2, with a possible D match to TRBD1 (5 bases). The CDR3 length is 14 residues. Germline CDR1 is SGHTA and CDR2 is FQGNSA. V was clipped by 5 bases and J by 4 bases, with 14 bases between them. Here the CDR3 DNA reads TGTGCCAGCAGCCGGGACTGGCAGTTCTATGGCTACACCTTC. The encoded protein is CASSRDWQFYGYTF.

The chain joins TRBV27 to TRBJ1-3, with 8 positions matching TRBD1. Germline-derived CDR1 and CDR2 are MNHEY and SMNVEV (reference sequence). Germline trimming cut 5 bases from V and 2 bases from J; bases unmatched to any gene: 2. The CDR3 has 14 residues. CDR3 DNA sequence: TGTGCCAGCAGTCTACAGGGGGCTGGAAACACCATATATTTT. Residues: CASSLQGAGNTIYF.

This chain connects TRBV5-5 to TRBJ1-4; TRBD1 matches 10 bases. Germline V gene lookup returns CDR1 SGHKS and CDR2 YYEKEE (reference sequence). This CDR3 is built from 14 residues. The V and J ends lost 5 bases and 5 bases, in that order; junction bases with no gene match: 3. Here the CDR3 DNA reads TGTGCCAGCAGAATGACAGGGGGCAATGAAAAACTGTTTTTT. Protein: CASRMTGGNEKLFF.

The chain has TRBV5-1 and TRBJ1-3; D is uncertain. V dropped 3 bases and J dropped 0 bases, with 7 bases sitting between them. Germline CDR1 reads SGHRS; CDR2 reads YFSETQ. There are 14 residues in the CDR3. The CDR3 spells CASSWGVSGNTIYF. In nucleotides, the CDR3 is TGCGCCAGCAGCTGGGGAGTCTCTGGAAACACCATATATTTT. Full variable domain (outside the CDR3, taken from reference TRBV5-1 and TRBJ1-3): KAGVTQTPRYLIKTRGQQVTLSCSPISGHRSVSWYQQTPGQGLQFLFEYFSETQRNKGNFPGRFSGRQFSNSRSEMNVSTLELGDSALYLCASSWGVSGNTIYFGEGSWLTVV.

This chain links TRBV7-9 with TRBJ2-5; D perhaps matches TRBD1 (5 bases). Trimming removed 5 bases from V and 3 bases from J, with 13 bases in between. Germline V gene data show CDR1 as SEHNR and CDR2 as FQNEAQ (reference sequence). There are 14 residues in the CDR3. The CDR3 DNA is TGTGCCAGCAGCCAAAATCGCAGGGAAGAGACCCAGTACTTC. Its protein product is CASSQNRREETQYF. Complete variable domain (other parts from reference TRBV7-9 and TRBJ2-5): DTGVSQNPRHKITKRGQNVTFRCDPISEHNRLYWYRQTLGQGPEFLTYFQNEAQLEKSRLLSDRFSAERPKGSFSTLEIQRTEQGDSAMYLCASSQNRREETQYFGPGTRLLVL.

The sample holds a few counts of this clone. The V call is TRBV25-1, the J call TRBJ1-6; the D gene is possibly TRBD1 (5 bases). V lost 1 base, J lost 7 bases, and 8 bases lay in between. Germline V lookup: CDR1 MGHDK, CDR2 SYGVNS. This CDR3 comprises 14 residues. CDR3 bases: TGTGCCAGCAGTGAATCACGGGGGAATTCACCCCTCCACTTT. This encodes CASSESRGNSPLHF.

In this sample, this clone turned up a few times. V gene TRBV4-2 combines with J gene TRBJ1-2; D unresolved. The CDR3 is 17 amino acids. Germline loops: CDR1 LGHNA, CDR2 YNFKEQ. V was shortened by 1 base and J by 0 bases, with 15 bases between the two germline ends. CDR3 in amino acids: CASSQVEVAPTNYGYTF. CDR3 bases: TGTGCCAGCAGCCAAGTCGAAGTGGCACCGACTAACTATGGCTACACCTTC.

The sample holds a few counts of this clone. The CDR3 DNA sequence: TGTGCCAGCAGCCCTCAGGGGATGAACACTGAAGCTTTCTTT. Translated, it gives CASSPQGMNTEAFF. The chain carries TRBV11-2 and TRBJ1-1, with a tentative D call TRBD1 (6 bases). Trimming removed 5 bases from V and 0 bases from J, with 10 bases in between. CDR3 length: 14 residues. Germline CDR1 is SGHAT and CDR2 is FQNNGV.

The rearrangement links TRBV5-1 to TRBJ2-5; 8 positions agree with TRBD2. The junction had 6 bases not matched to a gene; V was cut back by 0 bases and J by 5 bases. The CDR3 runs to 15 residues. Germline V gene data show CDR1 as SGHRS and CDR2 as YFSETQ. The CDR3 sequence is CASSLEGLELETQYF. The DNA for the CDR3 is TGCGCCAGCAGCTTGGAGGGACTAGAGTTGGAGACCCAGTACTTC. The full variable domain, with the rest looked up from reference TRBV5-1 and TRBJ2-5, is KAGVTQTPRYLIKTRGQQVTLSCSPISGHRSVSWYQQTPGQGLQFLFEYFSETQRNKGNFPGRFSGRQFSNSRSEMNVSTLELGDSALYLCASSLEGLELETQYFGPGTRLLVL.

This chain uses TRBV4-2 with TRBJ2-2, with 9 bases aligning to TRBD2. The CDR3 contains 16 residues. The junction had 8 bases not matched to a gene; V was cut back by 4 bases and J by 5 bases. Germline V gene lookup returns CDR1 LGHNA and CDR2 YNFKEQ. The CDR3 loop is CASSPASGEITGELFF. Here the CDR3 DNA reads TGTGCCAGCAGCCCGGCTAGCGGGGAGATAACCGGGGAGCTGTTTTTT.

This chain links TRBV5-4 with TRBJ2-7; 12 nucleotides agree with TRBD2. The CDR3 contains 17 residues. Germline values: CDR1 SGHNT, CDR2 YYREEE (reference sequence). V shed 4 bases and J 0 bases; nucleotides not matched to a gene: 8. CDR3 amino acids: CASSQGLAGPSSYEQYF. CDR3 DNA: TGTGCCAGCAGCCAAGGACTAGCGGGGCCGAGCTCCTACGAGCAGTACTTC.

Details on this clone: Additional DNA sequences in this sample encode the identical CDR3. V and J are TRBV27 and TRBJ2-2; TRBD2 might be the D (5 bases). With 3 bases removed from V and 7 bases from J, the gap between germline ends came to 6 bases. CDR1 MNHEY and CDR2 SMNVEV come from the germline V gene (reference sequence). This CDR3 comprises 12 residues. The CDR3 protein is CASSFRGGELFF. DNA for the CDR3: TGTGCCAGCAGTTTTCGGGGCGGGGAGCTGTTTTTT.

This sequence joins TRBV5-4 and TRBJ1-1; the match to TRBD1 covers 8 bases. CDR3 size: 13 residues. Looked up from germline, CDR1 is SGHNT and CDR2 is YYREEE (reference sequence). With V trimmed by 1 base and J by 8 bases, 4 bases remained unmatched. CDR3 sequence (DNA): TGTGCCAGCAGCTTGACGGACAGGGCCGAAGCTTTCTTT. This sequence encodes CASSLTDRAEAFF.

The chain is built from TRBV11-2 and TRBJ2-7; perhaps TRBD2 as D (5 bases). The CDR3 runs 15 residues. V was trimmed by 1 base and J by 3 bases, leaving 13 bases between them. From germline, CDR1 is SGHAT and CDR2 FQNNGV. The CDR3 reads CASSLGDYGDYEQYF. For the CDR3, the DNA is TGTGCCAGCAGCTTAGGAGACTATGGGGACTACGAGCAGTACTTC. Based on the CDR3 plus reference TRBV11-2 and TRBJ2-7, the full variable domain is EAGVAQSPRYKIIEKRQSVAFWCNPISGHATLYWYQQILGQGPKLLIQFQNNGVVDDSQLPKDRFSAERLKGVDSTLKIQPAKLEDSAVYLCASSLGDYGDYEQYFGPGTRLTVT.

The rearrangement links TRBV4-2 to TRBJ2-7, with TRBD1 matching 9 bases. This CDR3 is 15 amino acids long. The germline V gene has CDR1 LGHNA and CDR2 YNFKEQ. V trimming: 0 bases; J trimming: 5 bases; junction bases outside the gene matches: 5. The CDR3 region is CASSQDWTGEDEQYF. The CDR3, as DNA: TGTGCCAGCAGCCAAGACTGGACAGGGGAGGACGAGCAGTACTTC.

V is TRBV9 and J is TRBJ2-7, with 8 bases lining up with TRBD1. With 0 bases clipped from V and 2 bases from J, the junction kept 1 base outside the gene matches. The CDR3 loop spans 14 amino acids. Germline V gene sequence: CDR1 SGDLS, CDR2 YYNGEE. CDR3 sequence: CASSVAQGAYEQYF. CDR3 nucleotides: TGTGCCAGCAGCGTAGCACAGGGGGCCTACGAGCAGTACTTC.

The sample holds a few counts of this clone. V usage is TRBV11-2 and J usage is TRBJ2-5; TRBD1 matches at 9 bases. Per the germline V gene, CDR1 is SGHAT and CDR2 is FQNNGV. The CDR3 contains 16 residues. V was pared by 5 bases and J by 5 bases, with 12 bases of the junction left unmatched. The CDR3 DNA reads as TGTGCCAGCAGCCCCAGGGGACAGGGCGGTTGGGAGACCCAGTACTTC. As protein: CASSPRGQGGWETQYF.

This clone was counted only a few times. The chain is built from TRBV5-1 and TRBJ2-2; 7 bases agree with TRBD1. Per germline, CDR1 SGHRS and CDR2 YFSETQ. V dropped 3 bases and J dropped 4; count of bases not matched to a gene: 3. The CDR3 totals 14 residues. CDR3 protein: CASSSGQITGELFF. The CDR3 coding sequence is TGCGCCAGCAGCTCGGGACAGATCACCGGGGAGCTGTTTTTT. Variable domain in full (rest from reference TRBV5-1 and TRBJ2-2): KAGVTQTPRYLIKTRGQQVTLSCSPISGHRSVSWYQQTPGQGLQFLFEYFSETQRNKGNFPGRFSGRQFSNSRSEMNVSTLELGDSALYLCASSSGQITGELFFGEGSRLTVL.